The next 30 T cell receptor beta chains were all read from a single sample in a study of response to subunit inactivated influenza vaccine. TCRdb re-derived calls from the RT-PCR reads in MiXCR, one entry per CDR3 protein. Seen here are some 190,000 distinct CDR3 sequences, 13% to 15% observed once, and the top ten hold 20% to 30%. The specimen comprised CD8+ T cells sorted from PBMCs, sampled 5 days after vaccination. These receptors all stem from a man aged 50-60 years who received an inactivated influenza vaccine.

The V and J genes are TRBV7-2 and TRBJ2-7, with 12 bases that match TRBD2. The germline V gene encodes CDR1 SGHTA and CDR2 FQGNSA. The CDR3 loop spans 14 amino acids. V dropped 7 bases and J dropped 2; count of bases not matched to a gene: 3. In DNA form, the CDR3 reads TGTGCCAGCAACCCTAGCGGGAGGGCCTACGAGCAGTACTTC. Its translation is CASNPSGRAYEQYF.

With regard to this clonotype: The junction differs from germline at one of its ends, possibly a read error. V usage is TRBV3-1 and J usage is TRBJ2-5, with TRBD1 as a possible D gene (6 bases). Germline V gene data show CDR1 as LGHDT and CDR2 as YNNKEL (reference sequence). This CDR3 comprises 16 residues. This CDR3 reads CVSSQDYRATSETQYF. CDR3 nucleotide sequence: TGTGTCAGCAGCCAAGATTACAGGGCGACGTCGGAGACCCAGTACTTC.

A few counts support this clonotype. The chain joins TRBV12-3 or TRBV12-4 to TRBJ2-1; D not resolved. This CDR3 has 16 residues. V was cut by 5 bases and J by 2 bases, with 16 bases left in between. CDR3 sequence (DNA): TGTGCCAGCAGTCCCTTTACGGCGGTAGCCTACAATGAGCAGTTCTTC. Translating gives CASSPFTAVAYNEQFF.

The rearrangement uses TRBV5-1 and TRBJ2-7, with D perhaps TRBD1 (6 bases). V lost 6 bases to trimming and J lost 3 bases, with 19 bases between them. CDR3 length: 15 residues. Germline CDR1 and CDR2: SGHRS and YFSETQ. In nucleotides, the CDR3 is TGCGCCAGCACCCCGGTGGACAGCTCTTTCTACGAGCAGTACTTC. Its translation: CASTPVDSSFYEQYF.

This clonotype was recorded a few times. The V gene is TRBV25-1, the J gene TRBJ1-1; 10 bases line up with TRBD1. CDR1 and CDR2 from the germline V gene are MGHDK and SYGVNS. J gave up 6 bases and V 0 bases, and 10 bases lay outside the gene matches. CDR3 length: 17 amino acids. The chain's CDR3 is CASSEYGGTGAGAEAFF. For the CDR3, the DNA is TGTGCCAGCAGTGAATATGGGGGGACAGGGGCCGGCGCTGAAGCTTTCTTT.

This clonotype was seen a handful of times. V usage is TRBV11-2 and J usage is TRBJ2-7; 7 bases are shared with TRBD1. V lost 5 bases to trimming and J lost 3 bases; unmatched junction nucleotides: 10. CDR3 length: 15 amino acids. Germline V gene sequence: CDR1 SGHAT, CDR2 FQNNGV. The chain's CDR3 is CASSRARTGNYEQYF. The CDR3 DNA follows: TGTGCCAGCAGCCGGGCCCGGACAGGAAACTACGAGCAGTACTTC.

This clonotype was detected ten times or more. The chain is built from TRBV12-3 or TRBV12-4 and TRBJ1-5, with 7 nucleotides matching TRBD1. CDR3 length: 14 residues. V gave up 1 base and J gave up 7 bases; unmatched junction bases: 4. The chain's CDR3 is CASSLETGRQPQHF. CDR3 nucleotide sequence: TGTGCCAGCAGTTTAGAGACAGGGAGGCAGCCCCAGCATTTT.

Only a few counts were recorded for this clonotype. This chain links TRBV29-1 with TRBJ1-3; no definite D call. CDR1 and CDR2 (germline): SQVTM, ANQGSEA. Trimming took 7 bases from V and 0 from J, leaving 7 bases between them. CDR3 length: 12 amino acids. The chain's CDR3 is CSAADSGNTIYF. CDR3 bases: TGCAGCGCCGCGGACTCTGGAAACACCATATATTTT.

The sample holds many counts of this clonotype. The V call is TRBV9, the J call TRBJ1-1, with D tentatively TRBD1 (5 bases). Germline V gives CDR1 SGDLS, CDR2 YYNGEE. The germline V and J ends were trimmed by 0 bases and 5 bases, with 14 bases remaining between them. The CDR3 covers 15 residues. CDR3 sequence reads: CASSVGWGKGTEAFF. The CDR3 coding sequence is TGTGCCAGCAGCGTAGGTTGGGGGAAAGGGACTGAAGCTTTCTTT.

Only a few counts were recorded for this clonotype. This chain uses TRBV2 with TRBJ1-1, with D tentatively TRBD1 (5 bases). Germline loops: CDR1 SNHLY, CDR2 FYNNEI. The CDR3 runs 14 residues. V lost 6 bases and J lost 2, with 13 bases in between. CDR3 region: CASREDTYNTEAFF. The CDR3 coding sequence is TGTGCCAGCAGGGAGGACACGTATAACACTGAAGCTTTCTTT. The full variable domain, its missing parts supplied by reference TRBV2 and TRBJ1-1, is EPEVTQTPSHQVTQMGQEVILRCVPISNHLYFYWYRQILGQKVEFLVSFYNNEISEKSEIFDDQFSVERPDGSNFTLKIRSTKLEDSAMYFCASREDTYNTEAFFGQGTRLTVV.

The rearrangement joins TRBV29-1 to TRBJ2-7; 7 nucleotides match TRBD2. The CDR3 runs to 11 residues. Per the germline V gene, CDR1 is SQVTM and CDR2 is ANQGSEA. With V trimmed by 7 bases and J by 7 bases, 7 bases remained unmatched. In DNA form, the CDR3 reads TGCAGCGCCCTGGCGGGAGTTGAGCAGTACTTC. Translating gives CSALAGVEQYF.

This clonotype was found a few times. DNA of the CDR3: TGTGCCACCAGCATCGATAGCGGGGGCTCACGGGAGCAGTACTTC. It translates to CATSIDSGGSREQYF. This chain uses TRBV15 with TRBJ2-7; TRBD2 aligns across 9 bases. The germline V gene has CDR1 LNHNV and CDR2 YYDKDF (reference sequence). The CDR3 contains 15 residues. The ends lost 4 bases at V and 7 bases at J; junction bases unmatched: 11.

This clonotype was seen a few times. The genes are TRBV4-1 and TRBJ2-7; 7 nucleotides match TRBD2. This CDR3 is built from 15 residues. The ends lost 0 bases at V and 2 bases at J; junction bases unmatched: 4. Germline V CDR1 and CDR2: MGHRA, YSYEKL. CDR3 DNA sequence: TGCGCCAGCAGCCAAGATGCTAGCGGCACCTACGAGCAGTACTTC. This translates into CASSQDASGTYEQYF.

The chain combines TRBV9 with TRBJ2-7; 12 bases line up with TRBD1. The junction had 9 bases not matched to a gene; V was cut back by 3 bases and J by 2 bases. CDR1 SGDLS and CDR2 YYNGEE come from the germline V gene. The CDR3 is 17 amino acids. CDR3 nucleotides: TGTGCCAGCAGCGCCGAAGATGGGACAGGGGGCACCTACGAGCAGTACTTC. This codes for CASSAEDGTGGTYEQYF.

This clonotype was seen ten or more times. The chain employs TRBV7-9 and TRBJ2-2, with unresolved D. The CDR3 has 13 residues. V was trimmed by 7 bases and J by 6 bases, leaving 12 bases between them. Germline loops: CDR1 SEHNR, CDR2 FQNEAQ (reference sequence). CDR3 nucleotides: TGTGCCAGCACTCCAGTCTCGGCCGGGGAGCTGTTTTTT. Its protein product is CASTPVSAGELFF.

This clonotype was found many times. This chain uses TRBV7-9 with TRBJ1-1; D may be TRBD1 (5 bases). CDR1 is SEHNR, CDR2 FQNEAQ, per germline (reference sequence). The CDR3 length is 14 residues. Between the trimmed V and J ends, which lost 5 bases and 6 bases, there was a span of 16 bases. CDR3 coding DNA: TGTGCCAGCAGCCCCGGGACCGGGGCCCCTGAAGCTTTCTTT. Encoded protein: CASSPGTGAPEAFF.

This clonotype showed up just a few times. The chain is built from TRBV7-9 and TRBJ2-3; 8 bases fit TRBD1. The junction had 3 bases not matched to a gene; V was cut back by 1 base and J by 0 bases. Germline V gene sequence: CDR1 SEHNR, CDR2 FQNEAQ (reference sequence). The CDR3 has 16 amino acids. The CDR3 spells CASSLVGQESTDTQYF. CDR3 sequence (DNA): TGTGCCAGCAGCTTAGTGGGACAGGAGAGCACAGATACGCAGTATTTT.

This clonotype showed up many times. V and J are TRBV7-9 and TRBJ2-3; D is uncertain. Germline CDR1 is SEHNR and CDR2 is FQNEAQ (reference sequence). Trimming pared 5 bases from V and 4 bases from J, leaving 7 bases between. CDR3 length: 12 amino acids. CDR3 DNA: TGTGCCAGCAGCCTCAACCCAGATACGCAGTATTTT. Translated, it gives CASSLNPDTQYF.

This clonotype turned up a few times. CDR3 region: CASSWETSGANTGELFF. In DNA, the CDR3 is TGTGCCAGCAGTTGGGAGACTAGCGGGGCGAACACCGGGGAGCTGTTTTTT. V gene TRBV28 combines with J gene TRBJ2-2; 11 bases align to TRBD2. Germline lookup yields CDR1 MDHEN and CDR2 SYDVKM. CDR3 length: 17 residues. The V gene end was trimmed by 4 bases and the J gene end by 0 bases; junction bases not matched to a gene: 4.

CDR3 in DNA: TGCAGCGTCATCCCGGGGGGCAACTACGAGCAGTACTTC. This encodes CSVIPGGNYEQYF. The gene calls are TRBV29-1 and TRBJ2-7, with a possible D match to TRBD2 (7 bases). This CDR3 contains 13 residues. V was shortened by 6 bases and J by 3 bases, with 15 bases between the two germline ends. The germline V gene has CDR1 SQVTM and CDR2 ANQGSEA.

This clonotype was seen repeatedly, ten times or more. The chain combines TRBV5-1 with TRBJ2-1; TRBD1 matches at 9 bases. Unmatched junction bases numbered 11, after V lost 4 bases and J lost 6 bases. The CDR3 consists of 16 residues. Germline V gene lookup returns CDR1 SGHRS and CDR2 YFSETQ. The chain's CDR3 is CASSPGSGTGTNEQFF. The CDR3 nucleotides are TGCGCCAGCAGCCCAGGCTCCGGGACAGGGACCAATGAGCAGTTCTTC.

This clonotype came up many times. The chain joins TRBV12-3 or TRBV12-4 to TRBJ1-5; perhaps TRBD1 as D (5 bases). V shed 1 base and J shed 4 bases, with 8 bases lying between them. This CDR3 has 14 amino acids. CDR3 sequence: CASSLGGWNQPQHF. DNA for the CDR3: TGTGCCAGCAGTTTAGGGGGGTGGAATCAGCCCCAGCATTTT.

The rearrangement joins TRBV7-8 to TRBJ1-5; TRBD1 aligns across 8 bases. Germline lookup yields CDR1 SGHVS and CDR2 FQNEAQ. The CDR3 extends over 15 amino acids. V trimming: 8 bases; J trimming: 6 bases; junction bases outside the gene matches: 12. CDR3 protein: CASLVAGGPGQPQHF. CDR3 DNA sequence: TGTGCCAGCTTAGTCGCAGGGGGCCCCGGTCAGCCCCAGCATTTT.

The chain joins TRBV7-2 to TRBJ2-2; no clear D. CDR1 and CDR2 from the germline V gene are SGHTA and FQGNSA. Trimming pared 2 bases from V and 0 bases from J, leaving 4 bases between. The CDR3 extends over 14 amino acids. CDR3 nucleotide sequence: TGTGCCAGCAGCTTAAGTCCGAACACCGGGGAGCTGTTTTTT. This sequence encodes CASSLSPNTGELFF. Filled out from reference TRBV7-2 and TRBJ2-2, the complete variable domain reads GAGVSQSPSNKVTEKGKDVELRCDPISGHTALYWYRQSLGQGLEFLIYFQGNSAPDKSGLPSDRFSAERTGGSVSTLTIQRTQQEDSAVYLCASSLSPNTGELFFGEGSRLTVL.

The chain couples TRBV20-1 to TRBJ2-2, with D possibly TRBD1 on 5 matching bases. The CDR3 runs to 13 residues. Germline CDR1 and CDR2: DFQATT and SNEGSKA (reference sequence). V lost 5 bases and J 3 bases, leaving 10 bases between the germline ends. CDR3 coding DNA: TGCAGTGCTGTTGGGGCCGACACCGGGGAGCTGTTTTTT. As protein: CSAVGADTGELFF.

This clonotype was observed a handful of times. The rearrangement joins TRBV9 to TRBJ2-7; TRBD2 matches at 9 bases. The CDR3 consists of 15 residues. Trimming cost V 0 bases and J 3 bases; bases outside gene matches: 4. CDR1 and CDR2 (germline): SGDLS, YYNGEE. CDR3 loop: CASSVASGGNYEQYF. CDR3 bases: TGTGCCAGCAGCGTAGCCAGCGGGGGGAACTACGAGCAGTACTTC. The whole variable domain, remainder taken from reference TRBV9 and TRBJ2-7, is DSGVTQTPKHLITATGQRVTLRCSPRSGDLSVYWYQQSLDQGLQFLIQYYNGEERAKGNILERFSAQQFPDLHSELNLSSLELGDSALYFCASSVASGGNYEQYFGPGTRLTVT.

The rearrangement joins TRBV9 to TRBJ2-3; D possibly corresponds to TRBD1 (5 bases). Germline values: CDR1 SGDLS, CDR2 YYNGEE. The CDR3 totals 16 residues. V was cut by 2 bases and J by 1 base, with 14 bases left in between. CDR3: CASSVQGEPRTDTQYF. The CDR3 nucleotides read TGTGCCAGCAGCGTCCAGGGCGAACCGCGCACAGATACGCAGTATTTT.

This clonotype was found a few times. The chain is built from TRBV9 and TRBJ1-1, with 7 bases fitting TRBD1. CDR3 length equals 13 residues. Germline assignment: CDR1 SGDLS and CDR2 YYNGEE. V shed 3 bases and J 11 bases; nucleotides not matched to a gene: 10. DNA for the CDR3: TGTGCCAGCAGCGGACTCGACAGGGCGCGGGCTTTCTTT. Translating gives CASSGLDRARAFF.

The sample holds a few counts of this clonotype. The chain carries TRBV28 and TRBJ2-3; the match to TRBD2 covers 10 bases. From germline, CDR1 is MDHEN and CDR2 SYDVKM. This CDR3 contains 17 residues. V was clipped by 5 bases and J by 4 bases; unmatched bases: 12. The CDR3 spells CASSGALLAGTSDTQYF. CDR3 sequence (DNA): TGTGCCAGCAGTGGGGCCCTACTAGCGGGGACCTCAGATACGCAGTATTTT.

This clonotype was counted between two and nine times. This sequence joins TRBV5-6 and TRBJ2-2; no firm D call. The CDR3 consists of 12 residues. CDR1 and CDR2 from the germline V gene are SGHDT and YYEEEE. Trimming stripped 2 bases from V and 6 bases from J, with 5 bases between. CDR3 nucleotides: TGTGCCAGCAGCTTCAGTTCCGGGGAGCTGTTTTTT. Translating gives CASSFSSGELFF.